Reported below is one TCR beta chain. This sample is drawn from a study of blood T cell repertoires in COVID-19. Here immunoSEQ multiplex PCR was the method, and the copy in TCRdb shows in-frame clones only, minus some. The sample lists under 150,000 clones; about 79% were seen once. In terms of age and location, participants ranged from about 18 to 100 years and lived in about two dozen US areas. Symptom resolution, clearance, or two negative PCRs marked the recovered donors of Cohort 3. This CDR3 contains 15 residues. The V gene's germline CDR1 is SQVTM and CDR2 ANQGSEA. V shed 3 bases and J 4 bases; nucleotides not matched to a gene: 8.

The origin of this receptor is a woman between 45 and 65 years old who had recovered from COVID-19. Sequenced: PBMCs or T cells enriched from blood (not recorded which). The chain recombines TRBV29-1 with TRBJ2-7; 11 bases match TRBD2. CDR3 sequence reads: CSVEGIAGGPYEQYF. Written as DNA, the CDR3 is TGCAGCGTTGAGGGAATAGCGGGAGGGCCTTACGAGCAGTACTTC.